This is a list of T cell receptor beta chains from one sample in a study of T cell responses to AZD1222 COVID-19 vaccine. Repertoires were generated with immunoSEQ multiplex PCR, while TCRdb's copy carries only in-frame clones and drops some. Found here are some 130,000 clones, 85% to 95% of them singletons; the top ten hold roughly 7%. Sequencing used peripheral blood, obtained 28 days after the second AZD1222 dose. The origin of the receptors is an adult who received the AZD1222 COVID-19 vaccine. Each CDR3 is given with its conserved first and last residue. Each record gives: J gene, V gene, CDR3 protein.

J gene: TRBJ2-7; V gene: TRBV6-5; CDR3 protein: CASRLTGSYEQYF
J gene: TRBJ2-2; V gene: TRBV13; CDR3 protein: CASSFGQANTGELFF
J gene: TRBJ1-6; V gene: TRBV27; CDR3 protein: CASTLDRRNSPLHF
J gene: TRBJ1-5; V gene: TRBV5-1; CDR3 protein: CASSLAGESWQPQHF
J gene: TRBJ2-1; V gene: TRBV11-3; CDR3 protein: CASRLGSGGGNNEQFF
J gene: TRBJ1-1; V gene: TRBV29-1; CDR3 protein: CSVVTNQMNTEAFF
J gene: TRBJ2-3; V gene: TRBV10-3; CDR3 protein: CAIGAESTDTQYF
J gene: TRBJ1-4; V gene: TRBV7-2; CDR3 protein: CASSLGDRVEKLFF
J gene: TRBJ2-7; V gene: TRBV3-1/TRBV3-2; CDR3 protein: CASSQDDVYEQYF
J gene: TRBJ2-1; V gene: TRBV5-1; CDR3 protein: CASRMSYNEQFF
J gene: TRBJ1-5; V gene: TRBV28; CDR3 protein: CASSPNSRRVGNQPQHF
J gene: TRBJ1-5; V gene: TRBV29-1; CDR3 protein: CSVVVQHNQPQHF
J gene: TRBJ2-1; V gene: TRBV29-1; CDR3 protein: CSVEGTVNYNEQFF
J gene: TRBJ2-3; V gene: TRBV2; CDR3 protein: CASRATGAMQYF
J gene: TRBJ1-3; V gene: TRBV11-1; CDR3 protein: CASSPGDTSSGNTIYF
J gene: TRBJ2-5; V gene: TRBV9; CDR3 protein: CASSPWGDPRETQYF
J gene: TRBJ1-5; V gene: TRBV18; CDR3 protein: CASPTTVGGLSNQPQHF
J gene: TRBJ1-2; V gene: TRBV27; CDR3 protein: CASTGQGAGGYTF
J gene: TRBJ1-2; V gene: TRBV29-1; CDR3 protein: CSVVAGGNFGYTF
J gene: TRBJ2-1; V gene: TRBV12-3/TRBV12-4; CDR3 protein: CASSLALWTEQFF
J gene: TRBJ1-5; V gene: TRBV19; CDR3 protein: CASTAAGSNQPQHF
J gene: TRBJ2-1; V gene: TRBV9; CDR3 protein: CASSAPSGGASEQFF
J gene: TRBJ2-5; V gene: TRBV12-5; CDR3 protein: CASGRGTGETQYF
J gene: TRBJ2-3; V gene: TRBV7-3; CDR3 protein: CASSHGVADTQYF
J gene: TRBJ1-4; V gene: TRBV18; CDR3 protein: CASSARKKLFF
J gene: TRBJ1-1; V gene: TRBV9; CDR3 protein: CASSETFGGGAEAFF
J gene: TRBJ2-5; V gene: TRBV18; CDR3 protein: CASSPEIGRETQYF
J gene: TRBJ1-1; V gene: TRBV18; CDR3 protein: CASSHGTHVEAFF
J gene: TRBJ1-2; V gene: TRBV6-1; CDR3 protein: CASSESRRVDGYTF
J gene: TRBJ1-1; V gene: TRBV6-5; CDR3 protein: CASTAPGLGAFF
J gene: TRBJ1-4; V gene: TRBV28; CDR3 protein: CASSKTVTNEKLFF
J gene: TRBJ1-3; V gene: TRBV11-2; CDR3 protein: CASSSGTGENTIYF
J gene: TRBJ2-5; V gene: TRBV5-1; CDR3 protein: CASSPSLAGNQETQYF
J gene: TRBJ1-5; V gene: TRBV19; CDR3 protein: CASSTNQGASNQPQHF
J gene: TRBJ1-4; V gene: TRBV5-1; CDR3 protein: CASSPGRSNEKLFF
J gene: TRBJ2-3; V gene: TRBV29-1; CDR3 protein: CSVVGQGTDTQYF
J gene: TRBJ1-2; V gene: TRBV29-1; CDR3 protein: CSCWAGGYGYTF
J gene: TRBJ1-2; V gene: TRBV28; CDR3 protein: CASSQDRGNYGYTF
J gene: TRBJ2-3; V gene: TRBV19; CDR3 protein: CASSTGGHGDTQYF
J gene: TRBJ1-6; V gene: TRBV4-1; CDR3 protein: CASSPGGVSPLHF
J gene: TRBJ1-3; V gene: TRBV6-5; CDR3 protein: CASSYSGDLGNTIYF
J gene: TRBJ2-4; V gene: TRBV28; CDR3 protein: CASSVGQENIQYF
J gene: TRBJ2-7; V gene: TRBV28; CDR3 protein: CASRPGSGSPSYEQYF
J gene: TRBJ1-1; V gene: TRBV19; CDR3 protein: CASSRGTNTEAFF
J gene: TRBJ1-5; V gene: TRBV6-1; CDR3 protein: CASSEWGNQPQHF
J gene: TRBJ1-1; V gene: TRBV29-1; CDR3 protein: CSVGARQNTEAFF
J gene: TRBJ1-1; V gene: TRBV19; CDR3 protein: CASSPEIYSGDTEAFF
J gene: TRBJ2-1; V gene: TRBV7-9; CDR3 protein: CASSLIGLAGGPQFF
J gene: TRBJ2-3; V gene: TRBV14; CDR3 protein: CASSQAFWDRVESTDTQYF
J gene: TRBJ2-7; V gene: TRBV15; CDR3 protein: CATSRSNRGGSYEQYF
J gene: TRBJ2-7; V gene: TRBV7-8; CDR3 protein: CASSVELYHEQYF
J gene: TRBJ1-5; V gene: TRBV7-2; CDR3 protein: CASSLRQGGQPQHF
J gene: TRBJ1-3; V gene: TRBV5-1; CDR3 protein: CASRQGSGASGNTIYF